The rows below give T cell receptor beta chains drawn from one sample of a study of blood T cell repertoires in COVID-19. The method was immunoSEQ multiplex PCR; TCRdb's version includes in-frame clones alone and lacks a portion of them. The sample contains roughly 260,000 clones, around nine tenths of which appear only once. Material: peripheral blood. These receptors all come from a man aged 40-50 years who had recovered from COVID-19. CDR3s include the opening cysteine and the closing phenylalanine or tryptophan. The D gene is left open where the match is weak. Size is omitted from some rows. Given values are once, few, many or a class for expanded clones.

size,D,V,J,DNA,CDR3
NA,NA,TRBV6-5,TRBJ2-7,TGTGCCAGCAGTTACTCGATGCCTGGAGCCCAGCAGTACTTC,CASSYSMPGAQQYF
once,TRBD1,TRBV29-1,TRBJ1-6,TGCAGCGTTTCGGACAGGGGGCCACCCCTCCACTTT,CSVSDRGPPLHF
NA,TRBD2,TRBV4-1,TRBJ2-7,TGCGCCAGCAGCCAAGGGTCTAGCGGGTACTACGAGCAGTACTTC,CASSQGSSGYYEQYF
NA,NA,TRBV6-2/TRBV6-3,TRBJ2-7,TGTGCCAGCAGTTACTCGAAGTCCGGGGTTCGTAGAATTTACGAGCAGTACTTC,CASSYSKSGVRRIYEQYF
NA,NA,TRBV12-1,TRBJ1-5,TGTGCCAGCAACAAGGACATGTCTCCCAATCAGCCCCAGCATTTT,CASNKDMSPNQPQHF
NA,TRBD1,TRBV7-3,TRBJ1-2,TGTGCCAGCAGCTTACTGCAGGGGGTTGGCTACACCTTC,CASSLLQGVGYTF
NA,NA,TRBV5-6,TRBJ2-7,TGTGCCAGCAGCACCCTGACGGGAAGAGCCTACGAGCAGTACTTC,CASSTLTGRAYEQYF
NA,TRBD2,TRBV15,TRBJ2-1,TGTGCCACCAGCAGAGGAGTTGGGACTAGCGGGAGGAGCTCCTACAATGAGCAGTTCTTC,CATSRGVGTSGRSSYNEQFF
NA,TRBD1,TRBV6-5,TRBJ1-5,TGTGCCAGCAGTCTGAACCGACAGGGTGGCCAGCCCCAGCATTTT,CASSLNRQGGQPQHF
NA,NA,TRBV7-9,TRBJ1-1,TGTGCCAGCAGCTTGAAAGAGGAAGCTTTTTTT,CASSLKEEAFF
NA,TRBD1,TRBV6-5,TRBJ2-1,TGTGCCAGAAACAGGGGACGCTTAACCTACAATGAGCAGTTCTTC,CARNRGRLTYNEQFF
NA,NA,TRBV27,TRBJ2-7,TGTGCCAGCAGTTTTGGGGCTAGCTCCTACGAGCAGTACTTC,CASSFGASSYEQYF
NA,NA,TRBV29-1,TRBJ2-3,TGCAGCGAAGGGGACACAGATACGCAGTATTTT,CSEGDTDTQYF
NA,TRBD1,TRBV10-3,TRBJ2-7,TGTGCCATCAGTGTCGGGACAGCCCTACGAGGACAGTACTTC,CAISVGTALRGQYF
NA,NA,TRBV7-2,TRBJ2-7,TGTGCCAGCAGCTCACAGCCTTACGAGCAGTACTTC,CASSSQPYEQYF
NA,NA,TRBV9,TRBJ2-7,TGTGCCAGCAGCGTAGATGGGACTCCCTCCTACGAGCAGTACTTC,CASSVDGTPSYEQYF
NA,TRBD2,TRBV27,TRBJ2-3,TGTGCCAGCAGTTTCTCGACTAGCGGGGGGCCAGATACGCAGTATTTT,CASSFSTSGGPDTQYF
NA,NA,TRBV6-2/TRBV6-3,TRBJ1-5,TGTGCCAGCAGTTACTCGCCTGGCGGAAATCAGCCCCAGCATTTT,CASSYSPGGNQPQHF
NA,TRBD1,TRBV6-6,TRBJ1-6,TGTGCCAGCAGTTATCGGACAGGGGAAAATAATTCACCCCTCCACTTT,CASSYRTGENNSPLHF
NA,NA,TRBV27,TRBJ2-2,TGTGCCAGCAGTCACCGGACAGCCGGGGAGCTGTTTTTT,CASSHRTAGELFF
once,TRBD2,TRBV7-9,TRBJ2-3,TGTGCCAGCAGCTTCCGAAGCGGGGGGGGTAGCACAGATACGCAGTATTTT,CASSFRSGGGSTDTQYF
NA,TRBD2,TRBV3-1/TRBV3-2,TRBJ2-2,TGTGCCAGCAGCCAACTGGGACTAGCGGGACACACCGGGGAGCTGTTTTTT,CASSQLGLAGHTGELFF
NA,NA,TRBV27,TRBJ2-7,TGTGCCAGCAGTTCCCAAGCAGGGCTGTTTTACGAGCAGTACTTC,CASSSQAGLFYEQYF
NA,NA,TRBV7-2,TRBJ2-3,TGTGCCAGCAGCCTCACAGATACGCAGTATTTT,CASSLTDTQYF
NA,TRBD1,TRBV7-9,TRBJ1-1,TGTGCCAGCAGCTCCCCGGGACAGGGATTCACTGAAGCTTTCTTT,CASSSPGQGFTEAFF
NA,NA,TRBV19,TRBJ2-1,TGTGCCAGTAGTAGGGGGGTCGAGCAGTTCTTC,CASSRGVEQFF
NA,TRBD2,TRBV7-2,TRBJ2-1,TGTGCCAGCAGCTTAGGGGGGGGTGAGCAGTTCTTC,CASSLGGGEQFF
NA,TRBD2,TRBV9,TRBJ2-1,TGTGCCAGCAGCGCGCGGGAGGACCTATACAATGAGCAGTTCTTC,CASSAREDLYNEQFF
NA,NA,TRBV11-2,TRBJ1-3,TGTGCCAGCAGCTCCAGGGTATCTGGAAACACCATATATTTT,CASSSRVSGNTIYF
NA,TRBD2,TRBV5-4,TRBJ2-1,TGTGCCAGCAGCTTGGGCGGGACTAGGGGCTACAATGAGCAGTTCTTC,CASSLGGTRGYNEQFF
NA,TRBD2,TRBV28,TRBJ2-5,TGTGCCAGCATCCCTTGGACTAGCGGTTTGCAAGAGACCCAGTACTTC,CASIPWTSGLQETQYF
once,NA,TRBV5-6,TRBJ2-2,TGTGCCAGCATGCTTACAGGAACAAACACCGGGGAGCTGTTTTTT,CASMLTGTNTGELFF
few,NA,TRBV3-1/TRBV3-2,TRBJ2-7,TGTGCCAGCAGCCAAGATACGCTGAGACATTCTTACGAGCAGTACTTC,CASSQDTLRHSYEQYF
NA,NA,TRBV27,TRBJ2-3,TGTGCCAGCAGTTTAGTGAGGCCTAGCACAGATACGCAGTATTTT,CASSLVRPSTDTQYF
NA,TRBD2,TRBV7-9,TRBJ2-1,TGTGCCAGCAGCTTATCGAAGCGGGGGGCTAACTACAATGAGCAGTTCTTC,CASSLSKRGANYNEQFF
NA,NA,TRBV11-2,TRBJ2-7,TGTGCCAGCAGCCGTCAGACAGTGACCTACGAGCAGTACTTC,CASSRQTVTYEQYF
few,NA,TRBV5-4,TRBJ2-5,TGTGCCAGCAGCCTTGGGGGCCCAGAGACCCAGTACTTC,CASSLGGPETQYF
NA,NA,TRBV9,TRBJ1-1,TGTGCCAGCAGCGTAGCAGTCAACACTGAAGCTTTCTTT,CASSVAVNTEAFF
NA,NA,TRBV2,TRBJ2-5,TGTGCCAGCGACGAAAGGTGGGGTTCGGGACTCCAAGAGACCCAGTACTTC,CASDERWGSGLQETQYF
NA,NA,TRBV21-1,TRBJ2-3,TGTGCCAGCAGCATACACCGGGACTCCTACCTGGCAGATACGCAGTATTTT,CASSIHRDSYLADTQYF
NA,NA,TRBV11-2,TRBJ2-3,TGTGCCAGCAGCTTAGGGAGGGCGGGCACAGATACGCAGTATTTT,CASSLGRAGTDTQYF